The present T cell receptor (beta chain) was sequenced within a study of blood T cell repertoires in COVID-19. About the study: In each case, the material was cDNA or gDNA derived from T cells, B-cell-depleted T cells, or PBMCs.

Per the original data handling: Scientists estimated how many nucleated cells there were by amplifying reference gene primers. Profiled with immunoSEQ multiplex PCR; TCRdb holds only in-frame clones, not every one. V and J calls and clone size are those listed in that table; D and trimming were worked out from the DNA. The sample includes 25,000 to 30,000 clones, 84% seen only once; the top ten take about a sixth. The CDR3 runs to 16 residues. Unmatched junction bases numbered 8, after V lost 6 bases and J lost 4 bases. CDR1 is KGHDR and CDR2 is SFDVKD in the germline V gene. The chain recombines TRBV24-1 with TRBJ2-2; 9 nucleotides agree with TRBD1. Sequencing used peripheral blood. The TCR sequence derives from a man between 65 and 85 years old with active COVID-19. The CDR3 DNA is TGTGCCACCAGTCCGGCGGGACAGGGCTCCACCGGGGAGCTGTTTTTT. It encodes CATSPAGQGSTGELFF.